This TCR beta chain stems from a study of spatial heterogeneity in lung cancer. Whole-study context: The mean occurrence of each unique TCR and UMI combination in raw reads exceeded nine.

This clonotype was seen at least ten times. One entry per CDR3 protein results from TCRdb running MiXCR on the 5' RACE reads. The top ten clones hold less than 2% of a sample with roughly 71,000 distinct CDR3 sequences, 8% to 10% of them seen once. Time point of the sample: blood at routine non-recurrence follow-up after resection. Unsorted whole RNA of tumor, nontumor lung or frozen PBMC was sequenced. The V gene lost 4 bases and the J gene lost 3 bases, with 8 bases spanning the gap. Per germline, CDR1 SGDLS and CDR2 YYNGEE. This CDR3 is 13 amino acids long. V usage is TRBV9 and J usage is TRBJ2-1; D is ambiguous. The source was PBMCs, collected at follow-up. This sequence was found in a female donor with early-stage non-small cell lung cancer. DNA of the CDR3: TGTGCCAGCAGCCCTTTCCTCTACAATGAGCAGTTCTTC. This codes for CASSPFLYNEQFF.